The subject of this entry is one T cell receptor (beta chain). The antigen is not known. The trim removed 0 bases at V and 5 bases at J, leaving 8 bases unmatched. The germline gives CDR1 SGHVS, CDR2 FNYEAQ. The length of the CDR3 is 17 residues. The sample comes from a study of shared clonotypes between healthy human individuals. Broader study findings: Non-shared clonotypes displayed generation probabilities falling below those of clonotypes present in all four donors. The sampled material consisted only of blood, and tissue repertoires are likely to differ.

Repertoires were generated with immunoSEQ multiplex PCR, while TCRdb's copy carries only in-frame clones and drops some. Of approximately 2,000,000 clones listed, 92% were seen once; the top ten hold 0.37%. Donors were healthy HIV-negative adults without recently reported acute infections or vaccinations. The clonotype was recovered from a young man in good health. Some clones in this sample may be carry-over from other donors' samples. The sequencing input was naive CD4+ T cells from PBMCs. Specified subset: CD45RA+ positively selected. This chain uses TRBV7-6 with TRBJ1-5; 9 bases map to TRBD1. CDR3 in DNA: TGTGCCAGCAGCTTAGCTCCACCCGGGACAGGGTATCAGCCCCAGCATTTT. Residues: CASSLAPPGTGYQPQHF.